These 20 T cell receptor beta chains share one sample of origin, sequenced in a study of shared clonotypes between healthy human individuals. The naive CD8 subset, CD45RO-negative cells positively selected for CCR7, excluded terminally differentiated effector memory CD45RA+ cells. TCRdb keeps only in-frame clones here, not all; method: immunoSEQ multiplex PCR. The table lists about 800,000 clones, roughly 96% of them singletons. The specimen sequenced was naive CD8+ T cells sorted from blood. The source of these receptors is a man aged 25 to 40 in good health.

The CDR3 loop is CATSRVTGGDYGYTF. CDR3 DNA: TGTGCCACCAGCAGAGTGACAGGGGGCGACTATGGCTACACCTTC. The chain employs TRBV15 and TRBJ1-2; TRBD1 matches at 10 bases. After removal of 1 base from V and 3 bases from J, the junction contained 2 bases not matched to a gene. Per the germline V gene, CDR1 is LNHNV and CDR2 is YYDKDF (reference sequence). This CDR3 has 15 residues.

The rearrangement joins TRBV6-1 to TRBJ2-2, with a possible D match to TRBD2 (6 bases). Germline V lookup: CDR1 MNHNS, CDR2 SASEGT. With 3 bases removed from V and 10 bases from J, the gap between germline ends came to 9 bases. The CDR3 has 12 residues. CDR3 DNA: TGTGCCAGCAGTGAGGGGGGACTGGAGCTGTTTTTT. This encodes CASSEGGLELFF.

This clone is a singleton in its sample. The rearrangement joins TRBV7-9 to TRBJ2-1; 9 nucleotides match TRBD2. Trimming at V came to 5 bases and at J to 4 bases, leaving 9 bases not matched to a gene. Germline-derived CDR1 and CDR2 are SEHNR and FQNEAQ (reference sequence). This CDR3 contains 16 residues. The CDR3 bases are TGTGCCAGCAGCCTTCGGAGCGGGAGGCCTTACAATGAGCAGTTCTTC. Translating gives CASSLRSGRPYNEQFF.

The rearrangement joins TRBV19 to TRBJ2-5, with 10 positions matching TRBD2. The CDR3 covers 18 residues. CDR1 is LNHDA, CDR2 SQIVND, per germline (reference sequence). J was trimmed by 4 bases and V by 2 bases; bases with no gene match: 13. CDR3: CASSITLPLAGRAETQYF. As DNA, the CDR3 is TGTGCCAGTAGTATAACCCTTCCACTAGCGGGGAGAGCAGAGACCCAGTACTTC.

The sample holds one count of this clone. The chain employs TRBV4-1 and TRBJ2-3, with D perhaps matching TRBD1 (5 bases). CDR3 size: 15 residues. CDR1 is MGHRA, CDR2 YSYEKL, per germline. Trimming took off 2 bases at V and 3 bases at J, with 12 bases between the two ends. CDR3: CASSQLGLVTDTQYF. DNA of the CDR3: TGCGCCAGCAGCCAATTGGGGCTAGTGACAGATACGCAGTATTTT.

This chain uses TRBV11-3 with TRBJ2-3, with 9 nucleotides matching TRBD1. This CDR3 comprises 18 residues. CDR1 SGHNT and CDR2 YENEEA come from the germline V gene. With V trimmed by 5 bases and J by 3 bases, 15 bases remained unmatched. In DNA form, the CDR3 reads TGTGCCAGCAGCCCTGACAGGGGGGCGGGAGAGATGACAGATACGCAGTATTTT. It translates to CASSPDRGAGEMTDTQYF. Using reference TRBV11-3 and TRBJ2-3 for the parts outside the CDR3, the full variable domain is EAGVVQSPRYKIIEKKQPVAFWCNPISGHNTLYWYLQNLGQGPELLIRYENEEAVDDSQLPKDRFSAERLKGVDSTLKIQPAELGDSAVYLCASSPDRGAGEMTDTQYFGPGTRLTVL.

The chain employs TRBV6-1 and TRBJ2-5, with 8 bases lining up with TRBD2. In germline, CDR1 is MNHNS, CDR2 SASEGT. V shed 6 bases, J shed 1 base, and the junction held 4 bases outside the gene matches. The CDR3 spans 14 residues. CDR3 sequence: CASRDAGGQETQYF. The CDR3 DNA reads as TGTGCCAGCAGGGATGCGGGGGGCCAAGAGACCCAGTACTTC.

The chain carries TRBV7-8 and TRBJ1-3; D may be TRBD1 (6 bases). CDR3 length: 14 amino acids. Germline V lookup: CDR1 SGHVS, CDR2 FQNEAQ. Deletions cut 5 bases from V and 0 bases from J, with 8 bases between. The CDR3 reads CASSLRGSGNTIYF. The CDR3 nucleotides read TGTGCCAGCAGCCTCAGGGGCTCTGGAAACACCATATATTTT.

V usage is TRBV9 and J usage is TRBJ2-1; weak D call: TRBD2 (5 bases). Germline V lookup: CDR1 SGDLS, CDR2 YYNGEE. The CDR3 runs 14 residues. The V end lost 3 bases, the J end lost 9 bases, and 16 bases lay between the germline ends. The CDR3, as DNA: TGTGCCAGCAGCGCAACCGAACTAGTAAGTGAGCAGTTCTTC. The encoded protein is CASSATELVSEQFF.

The CDR3 nucleotides are TGTGCCACCAGCATGGAGACTATACATCTTGAGCAGTTCTTC. The encoded protein is CATSMETIHLEQFF. This chain connects TRBV15 to TRBJ2-1, with a tentative D call TRBD2 (5 bases). There are 14 residues in the CDR3. Trimming pared 4 bases from V and 9 bases from J, leaving 16 bases between. From germline, CDR1 is LNHNV and CDR2 YYDKDF (reference sequence). The full variable domain, with the rest looked up from reference TRBV15 and TRBJ2-1, is DAMVIQNPRYQVTQFGKPVTLSCSQTLNHNVMYWYQQKSSQAPKLLFHYYDKDFNNEADTPDNFQSRRPNTSFCFLDIRSPGLGDTAMYLCATSMETIHLEQFFGPGTRLTVL.

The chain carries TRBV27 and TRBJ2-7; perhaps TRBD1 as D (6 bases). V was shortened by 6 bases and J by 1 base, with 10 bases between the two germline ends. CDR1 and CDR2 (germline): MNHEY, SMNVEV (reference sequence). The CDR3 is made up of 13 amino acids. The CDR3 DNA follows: TGTGCCAGCAGCATTGGACAGTCCTACGAGCAGTACTTC. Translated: CASSIGQSYEQYF.

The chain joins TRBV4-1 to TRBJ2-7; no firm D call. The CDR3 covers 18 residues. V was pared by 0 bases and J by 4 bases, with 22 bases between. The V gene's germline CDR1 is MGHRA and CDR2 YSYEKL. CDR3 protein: CASSQERVSRSRVYEQYF. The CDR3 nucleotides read TGCGCCAGCAGCCAAGAAAGGGTAAGCCGATCCCGAGTTTACGAGCAGTACTTC.

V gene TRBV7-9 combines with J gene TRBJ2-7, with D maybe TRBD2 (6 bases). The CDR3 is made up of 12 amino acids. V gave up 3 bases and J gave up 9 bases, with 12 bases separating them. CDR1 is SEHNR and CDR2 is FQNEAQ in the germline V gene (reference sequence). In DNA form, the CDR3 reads TGTGCCAGCAGCTTGGGACTGTTTAGGCAGTACTTC. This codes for CASSLGLFRQYF.

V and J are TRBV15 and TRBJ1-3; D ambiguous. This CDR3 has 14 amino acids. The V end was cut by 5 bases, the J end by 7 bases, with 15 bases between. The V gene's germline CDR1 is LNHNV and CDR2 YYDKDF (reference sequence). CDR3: CATSSKTGVNTIYF. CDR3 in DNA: TGTGCCACCAGCTCCAAGACTGGGGTGAACACCATATATTTT.

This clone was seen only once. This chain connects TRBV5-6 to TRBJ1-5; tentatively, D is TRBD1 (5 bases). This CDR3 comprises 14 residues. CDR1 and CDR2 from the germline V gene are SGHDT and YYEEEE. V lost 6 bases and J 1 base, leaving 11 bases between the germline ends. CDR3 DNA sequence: TGTGCCAGCAACGGCGGGGGGAGCAATCAGCCCCAGCATTTT. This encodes CASNGGGSNQPQHF.

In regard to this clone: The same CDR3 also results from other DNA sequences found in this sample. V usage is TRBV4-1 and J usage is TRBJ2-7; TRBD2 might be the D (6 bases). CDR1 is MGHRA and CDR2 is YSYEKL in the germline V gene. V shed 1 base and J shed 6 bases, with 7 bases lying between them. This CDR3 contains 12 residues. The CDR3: CASSQVGGEQYF. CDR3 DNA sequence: TGCGCCAGCAGCCAAGTGGGAGGCGAGCAGTACTTC.

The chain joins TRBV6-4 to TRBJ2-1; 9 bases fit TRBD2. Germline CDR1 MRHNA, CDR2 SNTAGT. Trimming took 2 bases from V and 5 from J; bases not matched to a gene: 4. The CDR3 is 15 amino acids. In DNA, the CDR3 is TGTGCCAGCAGTGACCACATAGCGGGAGACAATGAGCAGTTCTTC. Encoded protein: CASSDHIAGDNEQFF.

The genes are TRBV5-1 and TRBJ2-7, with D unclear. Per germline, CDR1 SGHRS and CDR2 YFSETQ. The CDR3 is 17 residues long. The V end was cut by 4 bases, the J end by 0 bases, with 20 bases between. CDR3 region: CASSLPTENTLSYEQYF. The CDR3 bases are TGCGCCAGCAGCCTCCCGACCGAAAACACCCTCTCCTACGAGCAGTACTTC.

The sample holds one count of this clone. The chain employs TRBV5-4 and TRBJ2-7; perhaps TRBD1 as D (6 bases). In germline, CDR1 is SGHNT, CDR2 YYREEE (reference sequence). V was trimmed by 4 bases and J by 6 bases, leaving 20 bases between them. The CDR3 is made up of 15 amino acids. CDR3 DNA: TGTGCCAGCAGCCCAGTAGAGGGGGATTCGGGCGAGCAGTACTTC. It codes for CASSPVEGDSGEQYF.

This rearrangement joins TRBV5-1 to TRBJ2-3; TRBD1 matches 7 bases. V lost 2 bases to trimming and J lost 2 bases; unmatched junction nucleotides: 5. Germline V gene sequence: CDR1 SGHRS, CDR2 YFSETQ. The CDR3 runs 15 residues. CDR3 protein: CASSLEDRPTDTQYF. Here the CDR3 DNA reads TGCGCCAGCAGCTTAGAGGACAGGCCCACAGATACGCAGTATTTT.